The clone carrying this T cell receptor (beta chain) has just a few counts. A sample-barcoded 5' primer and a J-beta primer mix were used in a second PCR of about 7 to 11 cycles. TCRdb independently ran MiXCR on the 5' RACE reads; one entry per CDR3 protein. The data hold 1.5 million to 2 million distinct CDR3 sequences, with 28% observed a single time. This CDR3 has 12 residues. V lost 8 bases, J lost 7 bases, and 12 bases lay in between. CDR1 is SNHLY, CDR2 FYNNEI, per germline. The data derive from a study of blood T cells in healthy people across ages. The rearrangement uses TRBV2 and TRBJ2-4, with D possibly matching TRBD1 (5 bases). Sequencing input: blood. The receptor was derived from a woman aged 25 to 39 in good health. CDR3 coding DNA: TGTGCCAGCCTCCCGGCAGGGAACATTCAGTACTTC. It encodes CASLPAGNIQYF.